This TCR beta chain was documented in a study of immune cell composition in non-small cell lung cancer. With respect to this clone: What it recognizes is unknown.

TCRdb's copy holds only in-frame clones and misses some; the assay was immunoSEQ multiplex PCR. The repertoire holds around 2,200 clones, approximately 72% seen once, with 10% to 15% in the top ten. Frozen unsorted single-cell suspensions supplied the genomic DNA. Whole-study findings and limits: No significant correlation existed between pack-years smoked and tumour clonality. Clones >0.5% enriched in tumour were rarer in adenocarcinoma (about 35%) than squamous (75%).

CDR1 is MRHNA, CDR2 SNTAGT, per germline. The CDR3 sequence is 15 residues long. Trimming stripped 3 bases from V and 3 bases from J, with 13 bases between. Sequencing used lung tumor tissue. The rearrangement joins TRBV6-4 to TRBJ2-3; no reliable D call. The clonotype was recovered from a human donor with non-small cell lung cancer. CDR3 protein: CASSEVPGGTDTQYF. The DNA for the CDR3 is TGTGCCAGCAGTGAGGTCCCAGGTGGGACAGATACGCAGTATTTT.